This T cell receptor beta chain derives from a study of T cell repertoires in cytomegalovirus infection. Study at large: Used in the study were CMV epitopes, some recently identified and HLA-C-restricted, others well-studied and HLA-B-restricted. It can be stated that public TCR beta signatures indicated CMV infection as well as a matching HLA type.

Unmatched junction bases numbered 4, after V lost 4 bases and J lost 0 bases. In germline, CDR1 is SEHNR, CDR2 FQNEAQ (reference sequence). This CDR3 contains 15 residues. In this sample, this clonotype turned up a few times. As yet, its antigen is unknown. TCRdb ran MiXCR on the reads and lists one entry per CDR3 protein. The sample holds roughly 87,000 distinct CDR3 sequences; approximately 30% are singletons and the top ten take 65% to 75%. The TCR originated in a human donor in good health (CMV status not recorded). Some clones in this sample may be carry-over from other donors' samples. Sequencing was performed on CD8+ T cells from cultured PBMCs, taken from culture after CMV antigen stimulation. V usage is TRBV7-9 and J usage is TRBJ2-3; TRBD2 matches at 7 bases. For the CDR3, the DNA is TGTGCCAGCAGCTCTAGCGGAGCTAGCACAGATACGCAGTATTTT. Its translation: CASSSSGASTDTQYF.